This passage covers 3 T cell receptor beta chains from one sample sequenced in a study of cytomegalovirus exposure and HLA in healthy donors (dated by TCRdb to the late 2010s). Library creation used the immunoSEQ multiplex PCR assay. For the multiplex PCR, a mixture combining 60 forward primers for TCR Vbeta segments and 13 reverse primers for TCR Jbeta segments was used. TCRdb carries this immuneACCESS record with in-frame sequences only. Its versions omit some clonotypes, under half of them owing to an unresolved V gene in the studies checked, with the rest unexplained. This sample comprises about 120,000 clones, roughly 76% of them detected only once. Of the sample, around 12% is held by the ten largest clones. The sample taken for sequencing was PBMCs. Source of these receptors: a woman between 35 and 50 years old in good health and CMV-seropositive.

This clone has a handful of counts. V and J are TRBV18 and TRBJ2-1; no clear D gene. Trimming took 6 bases from V and 5 from J, leaving 11 bases between them. Germline V CDR1 and CDR2: KGHSH, LQKENI. The CDR3 sequence is 13 residues long. The DNA for the CDR3 is TGTGCCAGCTCCCCGCGGCGAGACAATGAGCAGTTCTTC. Its translation: CASSPRRDNEQFF.

This clone was seen a few times. This chain joins TRBV10-3 and TRBJ2-7, with unresolved D. The CDR3 runs to 16 residues. Between the trimmed V and J ends, which lost 5 bases and 2 bases, there was a span of 19 bases. Germline V gives CDR1 ENHRY, CDR2 SYGVKD. In DNA form, the CDR3 reads TGTGCCATCAGTTCAAAAGTACCCTACAGCACCTACGAGCAGTACTTC. The encoded protein is CAISSKVPYSTYEQYF.

The chain uses TRBV27 and TRBJ1-4; no clear D gene. The CDR3 spans 15 residues. The germline V gene has CDR1 MNHEY and CDR2 SMNVEV (reference sequence). Trimming shortened V by 0 bases and J by 3 bases, and 8 bases separated the two germline ends. The CDR3, as DNA: TGTGCCAGCAGTTTATCGTTCGTATCTAATGAAAAACTGTTTTTT. Translation gives CASSLSFVSNEKLFF.